The 13 T cell receptor beta chains given below trace back to one sample, sequenced in a study of beta chain features in type 1 diabetes. The investigators reverse transcribed all of the isolated RNA, so they sequenced expressed TCRB transcripts. The method was immunoSEQ multiplex PCR; TCRdb's version includes in-frame clones alone and lacks a portion of them. The data show some 240,000 clones, 9.5% to 13% seen once. Input material: central memory CD4+ T cells from blood. All receptors derive from a man aged 18 to 30 in good health.

The chain has TRBV28 and TRBJ2-3; possibly TRBD2 for D (5 bases). Trimming cost V 6 bases and J 2 bases, with 15 bases left between them. The CDR3 is 15 residues long. Germline V gives CDR1 MDHEN, CDR2 SYDVKM. The CDR3: CASSPTGINTDTQYF. The CDR3 DNA sequence: TGTGCCAGCAGCCCAACCGGGATTAACACAGATACGCAGTATTTT.

The table lists this clone with a few counts. The chain employs TRBV19 and TRBJ2-2; D unclear. V was shortened by 2 bases and J by 0 bases, with 10 bases between the two germline ends. CDR1 LNHDA and CDR2 SQIVND come from the germline V gene (reference sequence). The CDR3 spans 16 residues. The DNA for the CDR3 is TGTGCCAGTAGTATAAGTAGGGCCTCGAACACCGGGGAGCTGTTTTTT. It yields the protein CASSISRASNTGELFF.

This clone was counted ten times or more. The chain uses TRBV18 and TRBJ1-1; D is unresolved. Germline V gene sequence: CDR1 KGHSH, CDR2 LQKENI. Trimming left V 2 bases short and J 7 bases short, with 11 bases between. This CDR3 comprises 13 residues. The CDR3 bases are TGTGCCAGCTCACCAGGGCTGCTGAGTGAAGCTTTCTTT. As protein: CASSPGLLSEAFF.

This sequence joins TRBV7-3 and TRBJ2-3; D is undetermined. V lost 4 bases, J lost 8 bases, and 7 bases lay in between. Germline lookup yields CDR1 SGHTA and CDR2 FQGTGA. The CDR3 consists of 11 residues. Here the CDR3 reads CASSSGPTQYF. The CDR3 DNA reads as TGTGCCAGCAGCTCTGGGCCTACGCAGTATTTT.

The chain carries TRBV6-5 and TRBJ2-3; 8 nucleotides agree with TRBD2. V was pared by 10 bases and J by 5 bases, with 14 bases of the junction left unmatched. The CDR3 spans 15 residues. Germline values: CDR1 MNHEY, CDR2 SVGAGI. CDR3 sequence: CAIKEGAGAVDTQYF. The CDR3 nucleotides read TGTGCCATCAAGGAGGGAGCGGGAGCGGTAGATACGCAGTATTTT.

This clone was detected only a few times. This likely reflects a read error, since a far larger clone is one base away. The genes are TRBV29-1 and TRBJ2-1; 7 nucleotides align to TRBD1. Germline CDR1 is SQVTM and CDR2 is ANQGSEA. CDR3 size: 14 residues. Losses at the gene ends were 7 bases for V and 2 bases for J; bases not matched to a gene: 8. CDR3 protein: CSGGQVSPYNEQFF. DNA of the CDR3: TGCAGCGGAGGACAGGTCTCACCCTACAATGAGCAGTTCTTC.

There are a few counts of this clone. This rearrangement joins TRBV5-4 to TRBJ2-7, with 7 bases fitting TRBD1. Unmatched junction bases numbered 2, after V lost 2 bases and J lost 3 bases. Per germline, CDR1 SGHNT and CDR2 YYREEE (reference sequence). The CDR3 has 13 residues. The chain's CDR3 is CASSFNRGYEQYF. As DNA, the CDR3 is TGTGCCAGCAGCTTTAACAGGGGCTACGAGCAGTACTTC.

The table lists this clone with many counts. CDR3 sequence (DNA): TGTGCCTGGAGTGTGGGCAGTATCTCCTTTGCCAAAAACATTCAGTACTTC. Translated, it gives CAWSVGSISFAKNIQYF. The chain carries TRBV30 and TRBJ2-4; no clear D gene. Trimming removed 0 bases from V and 1 base from J, with 16 bases in between. Germline CDR1 is GTSNPN and CDR2 is SVGIG (reference sequence). The CDR3 runs 17 residues.

The chain recombines TRBV28 with TRBJ2-5; no clear D gene. V was cut by 3 bases and J by 1 base, with 12 bases left in between. The CDR3 is made up of 15 amino acids. Germline V gene data show CDR1 as MDHEN and CDR2 as SYDVKM. CDR3 sequence: CASSLVGTGQETQYF. In DNA, the CDR3 is TGTGCCAGCAGTTTGGTCGGAACTGGCCAAGAGACCCAGTACTTC.

As for this clone: One junction end disagrees with the germline gene, perhaps due to a read error. The chain employs TRBV30 and TRBJ1-5, with TRBD1 as a possible D gene (5 bases). CDR1 and CDR2 (germline): GTSNPN, SVGIG (reference sequence). The CDR3 spans 16 residues. The CDR3 reads CSWSGPGVGTNQPQHF. The CDR3, as DNA: TGTTCCTGGAGTGGCCCCGGGGTAGGGACCAATCAGCCCCAGCATTTT.

This clone has a count of ten or more. V and J are TRBV29-1 and TRBJ2-1; D is undetermined. This CDR3 is built from 11 residues. V was pared by 7 bases and J by 10 bases, with 14 bases between. CDR1 is SQVTM, CDR2 ANQGSEA, per germline. CDR3 DNA: TGCAGCGCCAACTGGGCCTGGGAGCAGTTCTTC. Translating it yields CSANWAWEQFF.

The gene calls are TRBV7-2 and TRBJ2-5; 7 bases line up with TRBD1. The V segment lost 5 bases and the J segment 2 bases; nucleotides outside the gene matches: 2. Germline CDR1 SGHTA, CDR2 FQGNSA. CDR3 length: 13 residues. CDR3: CASSRDSQETQYF. For the CDR3, the DNA is TGTGCCAGCAGCCGGGACAGTCAAGAGACCCAGTACTTC.

This chain connects TRBV5-1 to TRBJ2-1, with 9 bases matching TRBD1. The CDR3 covers 15 residues. The germline CDR1 and CDR2 sequences are SGHRS and YFSETQ. V dropped 7 bases and J dropped 10; count of bases not matched to a gene: 15. CDR3 loop: CASSPRTGDYMEQFF. In DNA form, the CDR3 reads TGCGCCAGCTCTCCCCGGACAGGGGACTATATGGAGCAGTTCTTC.